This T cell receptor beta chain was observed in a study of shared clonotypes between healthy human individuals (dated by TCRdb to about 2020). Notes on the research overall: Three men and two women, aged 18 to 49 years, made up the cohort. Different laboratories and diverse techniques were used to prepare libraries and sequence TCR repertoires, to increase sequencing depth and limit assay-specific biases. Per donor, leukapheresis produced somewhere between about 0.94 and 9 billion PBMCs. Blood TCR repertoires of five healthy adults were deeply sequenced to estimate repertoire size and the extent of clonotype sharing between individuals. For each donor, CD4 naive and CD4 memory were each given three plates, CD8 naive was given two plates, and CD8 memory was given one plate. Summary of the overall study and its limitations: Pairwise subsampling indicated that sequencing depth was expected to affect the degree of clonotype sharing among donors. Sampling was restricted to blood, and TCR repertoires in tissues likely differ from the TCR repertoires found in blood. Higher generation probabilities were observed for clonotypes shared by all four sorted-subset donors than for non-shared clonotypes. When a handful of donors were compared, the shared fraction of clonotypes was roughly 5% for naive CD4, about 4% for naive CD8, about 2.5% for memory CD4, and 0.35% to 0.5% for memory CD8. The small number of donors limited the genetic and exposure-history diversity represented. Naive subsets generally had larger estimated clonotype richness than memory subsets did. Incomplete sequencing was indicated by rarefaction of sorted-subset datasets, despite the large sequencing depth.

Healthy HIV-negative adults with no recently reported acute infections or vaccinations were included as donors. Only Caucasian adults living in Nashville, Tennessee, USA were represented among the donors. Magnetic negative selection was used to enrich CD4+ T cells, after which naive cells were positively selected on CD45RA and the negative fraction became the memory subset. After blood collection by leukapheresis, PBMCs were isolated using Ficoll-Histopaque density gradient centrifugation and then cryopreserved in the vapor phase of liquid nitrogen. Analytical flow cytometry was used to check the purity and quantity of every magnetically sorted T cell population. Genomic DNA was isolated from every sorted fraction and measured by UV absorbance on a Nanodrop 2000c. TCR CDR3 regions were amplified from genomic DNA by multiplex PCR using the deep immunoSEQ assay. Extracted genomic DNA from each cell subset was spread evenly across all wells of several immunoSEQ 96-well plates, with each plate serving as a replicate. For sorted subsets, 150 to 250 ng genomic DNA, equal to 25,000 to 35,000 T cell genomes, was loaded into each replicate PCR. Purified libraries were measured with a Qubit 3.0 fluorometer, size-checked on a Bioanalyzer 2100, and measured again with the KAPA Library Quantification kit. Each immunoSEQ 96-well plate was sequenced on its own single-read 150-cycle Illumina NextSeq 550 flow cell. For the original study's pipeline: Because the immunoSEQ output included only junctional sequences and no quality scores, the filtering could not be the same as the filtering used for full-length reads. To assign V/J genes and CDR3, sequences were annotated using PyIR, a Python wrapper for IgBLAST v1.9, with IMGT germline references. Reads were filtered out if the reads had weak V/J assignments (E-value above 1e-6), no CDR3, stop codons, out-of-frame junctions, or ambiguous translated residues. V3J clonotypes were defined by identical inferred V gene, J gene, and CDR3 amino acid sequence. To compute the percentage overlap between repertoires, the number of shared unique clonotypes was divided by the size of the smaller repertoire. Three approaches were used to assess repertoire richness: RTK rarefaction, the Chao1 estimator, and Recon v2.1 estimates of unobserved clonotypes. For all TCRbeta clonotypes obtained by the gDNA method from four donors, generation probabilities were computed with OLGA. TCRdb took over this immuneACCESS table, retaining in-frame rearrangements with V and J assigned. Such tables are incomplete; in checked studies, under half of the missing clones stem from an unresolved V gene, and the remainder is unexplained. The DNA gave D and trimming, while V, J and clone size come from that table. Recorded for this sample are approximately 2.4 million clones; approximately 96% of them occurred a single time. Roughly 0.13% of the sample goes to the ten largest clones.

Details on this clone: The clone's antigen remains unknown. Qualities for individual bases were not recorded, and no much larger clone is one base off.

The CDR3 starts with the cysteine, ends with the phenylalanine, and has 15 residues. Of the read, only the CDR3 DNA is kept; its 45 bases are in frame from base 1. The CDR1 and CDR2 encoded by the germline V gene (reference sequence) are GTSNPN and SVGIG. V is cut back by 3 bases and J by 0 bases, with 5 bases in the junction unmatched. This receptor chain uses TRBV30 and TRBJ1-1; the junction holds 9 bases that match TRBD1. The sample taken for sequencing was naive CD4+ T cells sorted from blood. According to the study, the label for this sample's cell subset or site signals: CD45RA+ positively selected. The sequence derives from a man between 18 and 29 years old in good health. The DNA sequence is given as TGTGCCTGGAGATTGGGACAGGGAATGAACACTGAAGCTTTCTTT. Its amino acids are CAWRLGQGMNTEAFF.